Listed here are 25 T cell receptor beta chains from one sample, sequenced in a study of monozygotic twins with inflammatory bowel disease. For each CDR3 protein, TCRdb gives one entry from its re-call of the 5' RACE reads, without DNA. The sample's table shows under 150,000 distinct CDR3 sequences. Material for sequencing was blood. Receptors were obtained from a human donor with ulcerative colitis or Crohn's disease, or a healthy co-twin of an affected twin (not recorded which).

The rearrangement joins TRBV11-2 to TRBJ2-3; the TCRdb D gene call, TRBD2, has no DNA to confirm it. Germline CDR1 and CDR2: SGHAT and FQNNGV. The CDR3 extends over 18 amino acids. This chain's CDR3 is CASSSSWTSGGASDTQYF.

CDR3 sequence reads: CASSPFEGTEAFF. The chain links TRBV18 to TRBJ1-1. Per the germline V gene, CDR1 is KGHSH and CDR2 is LQKENI. The CDR3 consists of 13 residues.

The chain uses TRBV3-1 and TRBJ1-2; TCRdb names TRBD1, which stays unverified in the absence of DNA. The CDR3 length is 14 residues. Germline V gene lookup returns CDR1 LGHDT and CDR2 YNNKEL (reference sequence). CDR3 residues: CASRPDRTNYGYTF.

V and J are TRBV10-3 and TRBJ2-1; TCRdb indicates TRBD1, and absent DNA this call remains unverified. The CDR3 spans 15 residues. Per germline, CDR1 ENHRY and CDR2 SYGVKD. Here the CDR3 reads CAIREGQALGNEQFF.

The chain's CDR3 is CASSSWTDLVQPQHF. J is TRBJ1-5 and V is TRBV11-3; TCRdb proposes TRBD1, but this gene call is untestable without DNA. This CDR3 has 15 residues. Germline CDR1 and CDR2: SGHNT and YENEEA.

This sequence joins TRBV5-1 and TRBJ2-3. CDR3 size: 14 residues. Germline V gene data show CDR1 as SGHRS and CDR2 as YFSETQ. CDR3 amino acids: CASSFGVSTDTQYF.

The J gene is TRBJ2-7, the V gene TRBV6-5; the D gene TCRdb calls, TRBD2, cannot be checked with no DNA. The germline V gene has CDR1 MNHEY and CDR2 SVGAGI. The CDR3 extends over 16 amino acids. This CDR3 reads CASSYSPRDPSYEQYF.

J is TRBJ2-1 and V is TRBV5-1; TCRdb's D call of TRBD2 is untestable without DNA. This CDR3 comprises 14 residues. Looked up from germline, CDR1 is SGHRS and CDR2 is YFSETQ. The CDR3 reads CASSHGLAGHEQFF.

This CDR3 is CASSPGWSGLNYGYTF. The V call is TRBV5-1, the J call TRBJ1-2; the TCRdb D gene call, TRBD1, has no DNA to confirm it. CDR1 SGHRS and CDR2 YFSETQ come from the germline V gene. This CDR3 region has 16 residues. Variable domain in full (rest from reference TRBV5-1 and TRBJ1-2): KAGVTQTPRYLIKTRGQQVTLSCSPISGHRSVSWYQQTPGQGLQFLFEYFSETQRNKGNFPGRFSGRQFSNSRSEMNVSTLELGDSALYLCASSPGWSGLNYGYTFGSGTRLTVV.

This chain uses TRBV9 with TRBJ2-1; the D call of TRBD1 rests on TCRdb alone, since no DNA is present to check it. The CDR3 is made up of 16 amino acids. The germline gives CDR1 SGDLS, CDR2 YYNGEE. The CDR3 here is CASSPLGGAADNEQFF.

The J gene is TRBJ2-1, the V gene TRBV4-3; TCRdb picks TRBD2, but there is no DNA to check that call. The V gene's germline CDR1 is LGHNA and CDR2 YSLEER. The CDR3 is 17 amino acids. CDR3 amino acids: CASSQDRWRVAYNEQFF.

The chain employs TRBV19 and TRBJ2-7; TCRdb lists TRBD1, though no DNA is available to test this call. The CDR3 has 13 residues. CDR1 LNHDA and CDR2 SQIVND come from the germline V gene (reference sequence). Here the CDR3 reads CASRKQGTSEQYF. The full variable domain, with the rest looked up from reference TRBV19 and TRBJ2-7, is DGGITQSPKYLFRKEGQNVTLSCEQNLNHDAMYWYRQDPGQGLRLIYYSQIVNDFQKGDIAEGYSVSREKKESFPLTVTSAQKNPTAFYLCASRKQGTSEQYFGPGTRLTVT.

This chain joins TRBV6-1 and TRBJ2-7; TCRdb returns TRBD2, unconfirmable since there is no DNA. This CDR3 region has 15 residues. Germline CDR1 MNHNS, CDR2 SASEGT. The CDR3 here is CASHGPREGNYEQYF.

The chain has TRBV10-3 and TRBJ2-5; TCRdb lists TRBD1, though no DNA is available to test this call. This CDR3 has 15 amino acids. Germline V gene data show CDR1 as ENHRY and CDR2 as SYGVKD. CDR3 sequence reads: CATNSPTGWYRAQYF.

The chain has TRBV5-1 and TRBJ2-3; the D gene TCRdb calls, TRBD2, cannot be checked with no DNA. The length of the CDR3 is 19 residues. Per the germline V gene, CDR1 is SGHRS and CDR2 is YFSETQ. The CDR3 reads CASSSPPGLAGFSTDTQYF.

This chain links TRBV5-4 with TRBJ1-5. In germline, CDR1 is SGHNT, CDR2 YYREEE (reference sequence). The CDR3 covers 14 residues. Here the CDR3 reads CASSSGDSNQPQHF.

V gene TRBV5-1 combines with J gene TRBJ1-2; the TRBD1 assignment by TCRdb is unverifiable without DNA. CDR3 length: 14 amino acids. Germline CDR1 reads SGHRS; CDR2 reads YFSETQ. Here the CDR3 reads CASSPQGTGYGYTF. The full variable domain, in which reference TRBV5-1 and TRBJ1-2 provide the parts outside the CDR3, is KAGVTQTPRYLIKTRGQQVTLSCSPISGHRSVSWYQQTPGQGLQFLFEYFSETQRNKGNFPGRFSGRQFSNSRSEMNVSTLELGDSALYLCASSPQGTGYGYTFGSGTRLTVV.

The chain is built from TRBV7-8 and TRBJ2-7; the D call of TRBD1 rests on TCRdb alone, since no DNA is present to check it. The germline V gene encodes CDR1 SGHVS and CDR2 FQNEAQ. This CDR3 comprises 18 residues. The CDR3: CASSLAFQGEALTYEQYF.

The V and J genes are TRBV18 and TRBJ2-6; no DNA is available, so the TRBD1 call from TCRdb remains unchecked. This CDR3 is 18 amino acids long. The V gene's germline CDR1 is KGHSH and CDR2 LQKENI. The CDR3 protein is CASSPLGQGSSGANVLTF.

The V and J genes are TRBV10-3 and TRBJ1-4; TCRdb calls TRBD1, which cannot be checked without DNA. The CDR3 length is 15 residues. The germline gives CDR1 ENHRY, CDR2 SYGVKD. The CDR3 sequence: CAISESWDINEKLFF.

V and J are TRBV10-3 and TRBJ1-2; the TCRdb call, TRBD1, lacks DNA for checking. From germline, CDR1 is ENHRY and CDR2 SYGVKD. This CDR3 has 14 residues. This CDR3 is CAISAGTVNYGYTF.

The chain combines TRBV9 with TRBJ2-7; the TCRdb D gene call, TRBD2, has no DNA to confirm it. The CDR3 length is 15 residues. Germline V gene sequence: CDR1 SGDLS, CDR2 YYNGEE. The CDR3 sequence: CASSPSSGGAYEQNF. The entire variable domain, with the rest obtained from reference TRBV9 and TRBJ2-7, is as follows: DSGVTQTPKHLITATGQRVTLRCSPRSGDLSVYWYQQSLDQGLQFLIQYYNGEERAKGNILERFSAQQFPDLHSELNLSSLELGDSALYFCASSPSSGGAYEQNFGPGTRLTVT.

The chain links TRBV20-1 to TRBJ1-1. The CDR3 sequence is 13 residues long. The germline gives CDR1 DFQATT, CDR2 SNEGSKA (reference sequence). CDR3: CSAETPKWTEAFF.

This chain joins TRBV12-3 or TRBV12-4 and TRBJ2-7; TCRdb gives TRBD1 as the D gene, but with no DNA this cannot be confirmed. The CDR3 runs to 15 residues. The CDR3: CASSLRGGQGNEQYF.

V gene TRBV5-1 combines with J gene TRBJ1-2. CDR1 and CDR2 from the germline V gene are SGHRS and YFSETQ. CDR3 length: 13 amino acids. The CDR3 loop reads CASSAEANYGYTF.